This T cell receptor (beta chain) was recovered during a study of blood T cells in healthy people across ages. Overall study findings and caveats: PBMCs were not sorted, which prevented a conclusive comparison of naive versus antigen-experienced cells. Higher diversity, along with more naive CD4+ cells, distinguished long-lived donors from aged donors. Per million T cells, TCR beta diversity dropped about linearly as age rose.

The germline gives CDR1 SGHTA, CDR2 FQGNSA. Germline trimming cut 5 bases from V and 7 bases from J; bases unmatched to any gene: 10. This CDR3 spans 15 amino acids. This clonotype has at least ten counts. Its antigen is still unknown. The authors ran a second PCR of 7 to 11 cycles using a sample-barcoded 5' primer and a J-beta primer mix. A template-switch adaptor with 12 random nucleotides tagged each cDNA molecule. TCRdb redid the calling of the 5' RACE reads with MiXCR, one entry per CDR3 protein. The profile shows about 650,000 distinct CDR3 sequences, roughly 32% of them singletons. The TCR comes from a woman of 80 years or more in good health. The sample consisted of blood. This chain links TRBV7-2 with TRBJ2-2; the match to TRBD1 covers 7 bases. In DNA, the CDR3 is TGTGCCAGCAGCCAAGCTAGGGGGCAGGGCGGGGAGCTGTTTTTT. Its translation: CASSQARGQGGELFF.